Given below is one T cell receptor beta chain in context. The data are from a study of cytomegalovirus exposure and HLA in healthy donors. V gave up 0 bases and J gave up 0 bases; unmatched junction bases: 4. The germline gives CDR1 SGHDT, CDR2 YYEEEE. This CDR3 contains 16 residues. The donors were in the 120-subject validation cohort, distinct from the roughly 700-subject first cohort. TCRdb's copy holds only in-frame clones and misses some; the assay was immunoSEQ multiplex PCR. There are about 280,000 clones in the sample; approximately 87% occur only once, and 0.92% lies in the top ten. J is TRBJ2-7 and V is TRBV5-6, with 9 bases fitting TRBD2. The receptor was isolated from a woman younger than 35 in good health and CMV-seronegative. Sequenced sample: PBMCs. The CDR3 nucleotides read TGTGCCAGCAGCTTGGCAGTAGCGGGAGCCTCCTACGAGCAGTACTTC. Amino acid sequence: CASSLAVAGASYEQYF.